This T cell receptor beta chain was sequenced during a study of cytomegalovirus exposure and HLA in healthy donors (dated by TCRdb to between 2016 and 2019). Study-wide context: In an earlier analysis of roughly 590 of the donors, under 300 Gb of sequence data and roughly 100 million unique TCR beta sequences from about 190 million T cells were reported. All discovery cohort repertoires had been generated on a single sequencing platform. Of the approximately 400 genotyped donors, around 81% fell in the genetic ancestry cluster associated with self-reported Caucasian donors. HLA typing included class I and class II loci at four-digit resolution. High-throughput TCR immunosequencing, statistical association of individual TCRs with disease status, and machine learning were combined to predict cytomegalovirus infection status. A later analysis re-examined previously published TCR beta repertoires from around 670 donors and added high-resolution HLA genotyping to investigate patterns of TCR occurrence. The later analysis used no new phenotypic data to find candidate immune exposures, relying instead on TCR beta sequences and their occurrence across donors. About 300 gigabases of sequencing data and around 87 million unique TCR sequences were included in an early release covering over 600 HLA-typed donors. On average, around 230,000 unique TCR beta nucleotide sequences were sequenced per donor among 398 genotyped donors of the cohort, with roughly 19% of those sequences being non-productive. The number of typed donors differed by locus: about 620-640 for A, B, C, DRB1 and DQB1; 500 to 550 for DQA1; around 610 for DPA1; and about 470 for DPB1. In a later genetic analysis, genome-wide SNP genotypes for 398 of the 666 donors were used, and that subset was treated as a discovery cohort. Alongside the repertoire data, information on donor age, sex, ethnicity and CMV serostatus was compiled. Besides the first cohort of under 700 subjects, a separate validation cohort made up of 120 different subjects was used. Because of strong linkage in the cohort, five DR-DQ haplotypes were treated as single units for association and clustering. Using immunosequencing, the study profiled T cell repertoires from about 650 subjects and related those repertoires to cytomegalovirus serostatus. An earlier analysis of more than 450 of the donors used high-throughput TCR beta sequencing to judge whether each TCR beta V gene segment behaved as functional or pseudogenic. The study aimed to test whether cataloging public T cell receptors could reveal signatures of past pathogen exposure. What the study reported, not specific to this receptor: The only immune exposure information available for the cohort was CMV serostatus. Specific HLA alleles were associated with 15,000 to 20,000 TCR beta sequences at a false discovery rate of 0.05 in a later analysis. It was suggested by the authors that the approach could potentially be generalized to other disease states and immunological phenotypes. A further reported finding was that TCR beta sequences accurately predicted the HLA-A and HLA-B alleles for most subjects in the first cohort. In both the original and validation cohorts, the classifier was reported to diagnose cytomegalovirus status with high specificity and sensitivity. In a later analysis, most CMV-associated TCR beta chains were found to appear HLA-restricted, with HLA associations seemingly driven largely by CMV exposure. Compared with the roughly 720-donor mean, donors in an Asian-associated ancestry cluster had fewer N-insertions in productive TCRs, according to a later genetic analysis. Some IMGT-functional V segments, including TRBV6-2 and TRBV6-3, could not be distinguished by the 87-base-pair reads and were therefore excluded. Only TCR beta chains were sequenced in this cohort, and the absence of alpha or paired-chain data limited detectable features. The presence/absence analyses assumed that sequencing depth was roughly uniform across donors, and that assumption may not be true. Because HLA typing was unavailable for some donors at each locus, only the typed subset was used in association tests. A later analysis found that TCR association rates varied across HLA loci, with DRB1 alleles showing the most associated TCRs and HLA-C alleles the fewest. Seventeen rarely observed V segments, including chromosome 9 orphons, were excluded from the earlier analysis of several hundred of the donors because counts were too low. In a later analysis, HLA-associated TCR beta chains were found to be more clonally expanded and to have lower generation probabilities than equally common non-associated chains. In an earlier analysis of 587 of the donors, most TCR beta V segments appeared in productive rearrangements about 87% or about 30% of the time, broadly matching IMGT annotations. A later analysis reported that several top co-occurrence clusters appeared linked to parvovirus B19, influenza, CMV and Epstein-Barr virus. Across donors, most TCR sequences were observed very rarely, whereas some public TCRs were present in many individuals. A cluster of highly shared sequence variants was judged likely to be a technical artifact of the sequencing pipeline. The study gave a list of more than 150 TCR beta chains associated with cytomegalovirus. Linkage disequilibrium might explain the correlated functional status among segregating V segments, but an unknown experimental factor could not be ruled out. In vitro tests confirmed that a few of the cytomegalovirus-associated TCR beta chains recognize cytomegalovirus antigens. Strong co-occurrence of HLA alleles, especially DR and DQ, made assigning TCR associations to individual alleles difficult. An association between a missense DCLRE1C variant and V-gene and J-gene trimming of TCR beta chains was found in a later genetic analysis and replicated in an independent cohort.

The cohort was made up of 666 healthy bone marrow donors. At the time of sampling, all cohort members were nominally healthy, though unrecorded immune exposures were likely present. The donor tested CMV seronegative, placing the donor among the 350 or so seronegative members of the cohort. A peripheral blood sample was collected from each donor, and TCR beta sequencing was performed on peripheral blood mononuclear cells. The Qiagen DNeasy Blood Extraction Kit was used to extract genomic DNA from the blood cell samples. Preparation of the library involved the immunoSEQ multiplex PCR assay. The multiplex PCR relied on a mix of 60 forward primers for TCR Vbeta segments and 13 reverse primers for TCR Jbeta segments. A multiplex PCR assay on genomic DNA amplified the CDR3 region of rearranged TCR beta genes. On the Illumina HiSeq System, the amplified TCR beta libraries were sequenced as 87-base-pair reads. In the paper's pipeline: In a later analysis, tens of millions of unique TCR beta chains were counted across the approximately 640 repertoires, and roughly 10 million of these chains were shared by at least two donors. Raw reads were error-corrected and collapsed into unique sequences with a nearest-neighbor algorithm that merged closely related sequences to remove PCR and sequencing errors. V, D and J gene segments were assigned by aligning CDR3 sequences to IMGT reference sequences. Each retained sequence needed at least a six-nucleotide match to both a V gene segment and a J gene segment. Rearrangements were classified as productive when the CDR3 lacked stop codons and remained in frame with V and J, and all other rearrangements were classified as non-productive. Following IMGT convention, CDR3 was defined as the stretch from the second conserved V-encoded cysteine to the conserved J-encoded phenylalanine. The earlier analysis of some 540 of the donors excluded any sequence lacking an unambiguous match to a single V gene segment. An earlier analysis of a few hundred of the donors classified V segments as functional when productive rearrangements were above 56.7% and as segregating when the standard deviation between donors was above 5%. A statistical classification framework was built to diagnose cytomegalovirus status from the catalog of TCR beta chain sequences. V and J gene assignment, in a later analysis, came from comparing TCR nucleotide sequences with IMGT/GENE-DB human TR gene sequences. The TCRdist pipeline was used in a later analysis to assign CDR3 sequences and most-parsimonious VDJ recombination scenarios. A later analysis defined each TCR beta chain by its CDR3 amino acid sequence plus V-gene family, and excluded reads lacking a unique V-gene family. A later analysis removed 550 to 650 highly shared, low-generation-probability nucleotide sequences to deal with suspected cross-contamination and a sequencing artifact. For each public chain, a later analysis derived a clonal expansion index from normalized ranks of inferred template counts within each repertoire. In a later analysis, generation probabilities were computed with a VDJ recombination model fitted to out-of-frame rearrangements, and the resulting probabilities were checked against IGoR. A later analysis scored TCR-TCR, TCR-HLA and TCR-CMV co-occurrence with hypergeometric tests, applying a repertoire-size bias correction to TCR pairs. False discovery rates were estimated in a later analysis by permuting HLA or CMV assignments 20 times. In a later analysis, co-occurring TCRs were grouped using DBSCAN, with TCRdist sequence similarity added in when clustering inside HLA-allele-positive subsets. Repertoires with fewer than 30,000 or more than 120,000 public chains were left out of co-occurrence clustering, as were about 5 repertoires with anomalous nucleotide sharing. The clones in this table, taken by TCRdb from immuneACCESS, are in-frame only. Not every clone is retained; where verified, under half of the shortfall comes from an unresolved V gene, and the cause of the rest is unknown. V, J and clone size are those of that table, while D and trimming were read from the DNA. The sample profile shows 150,000 to 200,000 clones; roughly four fifths of them were found once. The ten largest clonotypes hold 1.9% of the sample.

As for this clone: Its antigen is still unknown. Within one base of it there is no much larger clone, and no base qualities were kept.

Taken from the germline V gene (reference sequence), the CDR1 and CDR2 loops are MNHEY and SMNVEV. The CDR3 spans 16 residues, from the cysteine through the phenylalanine. Only the CDR3 part of the read is kept: 48 bases, read in frame from the first base. V sheds 6 bases and J sheds 7 bases, leaving 22 bases between their ends. The sequenced sample consisted of PBMCs. The receptor comes from a woman aged 18-30 years in good health and CMV-seronegative. The rearrangement joined TRBV27 to TRBJ2-1; D gene: possibly TRBD2, on 6 matching bases. The CDR3 corresponds to CASRPPGRETLNEQFF. The DNA sequence reads TGTGCCAGCAGGCCGCCGGGGCGGGAAACGTTGAATGAGCAGTTCTTC.